This T cell receptor (beta chain) originates from a study of blood T cell repertoires in COVID-19. Using immunoSEQ multiplex PCR, the repertoire was profiled, and TCRdb retains in-frame clones only, with some absent. This sample has about 50,000 clones, with approximately 90% found just once. This CDR3 region has 14 residues. V lost 8 bases and J lost 4, with 16 bases in between. Germline lookup yields CDR1 SGHRS and CDR2 YFSETQ. The chain links TRBV5-1 to TRBJ2-1, with D maybe TRBD2 (6 bases). The clonotype originates from a man in his forties or fifties with acute or convalescent COVID-19. The sample taken for sequencing was peripheral blood. CDR3 in DNA: TGCGCCAGTTATAGCGGAGACCTTTACAATGAGCAGTTCTTC. Translating gives CASYSGDLYNEQFF.